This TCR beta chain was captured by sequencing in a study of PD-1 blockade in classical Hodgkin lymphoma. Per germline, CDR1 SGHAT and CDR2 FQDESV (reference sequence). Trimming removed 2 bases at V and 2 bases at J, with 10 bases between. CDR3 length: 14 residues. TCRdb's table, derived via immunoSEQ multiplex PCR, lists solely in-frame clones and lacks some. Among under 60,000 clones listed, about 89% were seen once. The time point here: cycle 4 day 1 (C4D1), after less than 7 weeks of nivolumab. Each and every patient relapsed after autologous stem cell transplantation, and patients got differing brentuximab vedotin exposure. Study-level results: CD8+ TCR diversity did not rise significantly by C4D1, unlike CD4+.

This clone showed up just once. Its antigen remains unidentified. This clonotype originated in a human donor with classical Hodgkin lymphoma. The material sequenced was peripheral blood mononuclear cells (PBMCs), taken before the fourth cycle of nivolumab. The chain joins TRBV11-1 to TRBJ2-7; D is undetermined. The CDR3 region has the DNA TGTGCCAGCAGCTTAACGTCAGATGCCTACGAGCAGTACTTC. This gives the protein CASSLTSDAYEQYF.